This entry describes one T cell receptor beta chain. Version v3.0 of the immunoSEQ assay ran at survey level. Profiled with immunoSEQ multiplex PCR; TCRdb holds only in-frame clones, not every one. This table has 40,000 to 50,000 clones, approximately 94% appearing once. The sample belongs to a study of long-term antiretroviral therapy in people with HIV. From germline, CDR1 is GTSNPN and CDR2 SVGIG (reference sequence). The CDR3 totals 18 residues. V lost 1 base, J lost 5 bases, and 21 bases lay in between. Sample: unsorted PBMCs, taken around 9.2 years after starting antiretroviral therapy. The sequence derives from a man aged 25-45 years with HIV. This chain connects TRBV30 to TRBJ1-6; D not certain. For the CDR3, the DNA is TGTGCCTGGAGTGACTATACTGATCTTTTGGGGAATAATTCACCCCTCCACTTT. This codes for CAWSDYTDLLGNNSPLHF.